These 14 T cell receptor beta chains came from one sample sequenced in a study of TIL therapy for anti-PD-1-resistant metastatic lung cancer. The libraries were made with immunoSEQ v3. Some clones are missing from TCRdb's copy, which holds only in-frame ones; the method was immunoSEQ multiplex PCR. The sample yields 57,000 or so clones, about nine tenths seen once. Time point in this sample: pre-treatment sample, taken before nivolumab and TIL therapy. The sequencing used blood, collected at baseline. The receptors stem from a person aged 25-85 years with non-small cell lung cancer.

The CDR3 sequence: CATSDMTGSSRFF. The CDR3, as DNA: TGTGCCACCAGTGATATGACAGGTTCATCGCGGTTCTTC. The chain couples TRBV24-1 to TRBJ2-1, with D maybe TRBD1 (6 bases). Germline V gives CDR1 KGHDR, CDR2 SFDVKD. Trimming left V 3 bases short and J 15 bases short, with 17 bases between. The CDR3 length is 13 residues.

The V and J genes are TRBV6-1 and TRBJ2-7; D may match TRBD1 or TRBD2 (5 bases each). Trimming took off 0 bases at V and 6 bases at J, with 15 bases between the two ends. The CDR3 covers 15 residues. Germline lookup yields CDR1 MNHNS and CDR2 SASEGT. As DNA, the CDR3 is TGTGCCAGCAGTGAAGCGCTGGGGGAGACGGGCGAGCAGTACTTC. Translation: CASSEALGETGEQYF.

This chain joins TRBV11-2 and TRBJ1-6; a weak D match, TRBD1 (5 bases). The germline V gene encodes CDR1 SGHAT and CDR2 FQNNGV. The CDR3 consists of 16 residues. V was cut by 1 base and J by 8 bases, with 15 bases left in between. The CDR3 loop reads CASSLGVGVAHSPLHF. The CDR3 DNA follows: TGTGCCAGCAGCTTAGGGGTGGGGGTCGCCCATTCACCCCTCCACTTT.

CDR3 loop: CASSLEGSPLHF. CDR3 DNA: TGTGCCAGCAGTTTAGAGGGTTCACCCCTCCACTTT. The chain has TRBV27 and TRBJ1-6; the D is unclear. Per the germline V gene, CDR1 is MNHEY and CDR2 is SMNVEV (reference sequence). V lost 2 bases and J lost 9, with 5 bases in between. The CDR3 has 12 residues.

This rearrangement joins TRBV4-1 to TRBJ2-7; D is tentatively TRBD1 or TRBD2 (5 bases each). The CDR3 extends over 16 amino acids. Per the germline V gene, CDR1 is MGHRA and CDR2 is YSYEKL. V lost 3 bases, J lost 4 bases, and 19 bases lay in between. The CDR3 spells CASSQVGGAVRYEQYF. CDR3 DNA sequence: TGCGCCAGCAGCCAGGTTGGGGGTGCCGTAAGGTACGAGCAGTACTTC.

This clone was found a few times. This chain connects TRBV7-3 to TRBJ2-5, with D unresolved. Germline V gene sequence: CDR1 SGHTA, CDR2 FQGTGA. CDR3 size: 13 residues. Trimming shortened V by 1 base and J by 2 bases, and 5 bases separated the two germline ends. The DNA for the CDR3 is TGTGCCAGCAGCTTAATCCAGCAAGAGACCCAGTACTTC. Protein product: CASSLIQQETQYF.

This sequence joins TRBV10-3 and TRBJ2-3, with D tentatively TRBD1 or TRBD2 (5 bases each). The CDR3 runs to 14 residues. Trimming cost V 3 bases and J 2 bases, with 9 bases left between them. Germline CDR1 is ENHRY and CDR2 is SYGVKD. CDR3 sequence (DNA): TGTGCCATCAGTGAACCGGGGACCACAGATACGCAGTATTTT. Its protein is CAISEPGTTDTQYF.

V is TRBV7-8 and J is TRBJ2-7; no firm D call. This CDR3 comprises 14 residues. The V and J ends lost 1 base and 2 bases respectively, with 9 bases between them. Germline V gene lookup returns CDR1 SGHVS and CDR2 FQNEAQ. CDR3 sequence: CASSLGAATYEQYF. The CDR3 bases are TGTGCCAGCAGCTTAGGGGCAGCAACCTACGAGCAGTACTTC.

This chain links TRBV6-5 with TRBJ2-7; TRBD2 is a possible D gene (5 bases). The V gene lost 3 bases and the J gene lost 4 bases, with 7 bases spanning the gap. Germline V lookup: CDR1 MNHEY, CDR2 SVGAGI. The CDR3 covers 12 residues. CDR3 DNA sequence: TGTGCCAGCAGTTATAGAGGGTACGAGCAGTACTTC. The encoded protein is CASSYRGYEQYF.

The chain recombines TRBV25-1 with TRBJ1-6, with a weak D call TRBD1 (5 bases). CDR1 is MGHDK and CDR2 is SYGVNS in the germline V gene. Deletions cut 7 bases from V and 5 bases from J, with 18 bases between. This CDR3 has 16 amino acids. CDR3 nucleotide sequence: TGTGCCAGCAAAGAGACAGCATCGTTCCATAATTCACCCCTCCACTTT. It codes for CASKETASFHNSPLHF.

The chain combines TRBV7-2 with TRBJ1-2, with 7 bases lining up with TRBD1. Unmatched junction bases numbered 4, after V lost 1 base and J lost 5 bases. This CDR3 comprises 14 residues. Germline V lookup: CDR1 SGHTA, CDR2 FQGNSA. In DNA, the CDR3 is TGTGCCAGCAGCTTAGACAGGGGATGGTATGGCTACACCTTC. As protein: CASSLDRGWYGYTF.

The chain has TRBV5-6 and TRBJ1-2; a possible D gene is TRBD1 (5 bases). Deletions cut 0 bases from V and 8 bases from J, with 14 bases between. Per the germline V gene, CDR1 is SGHDT and CDR2 is YYEEEE. This CDR3 spans 14 amino acids. As DNA, the CDR3 is TGTGCCAGCAGCTTGGGCTTTCAGCAGGGAGGCTACACCTTC. Translated, it gives CASSLGFQQGGYTF.

The J gene is TRBJ1-1, the V gene TRBV30; D gene uncertain. CDR3 length: 13 amino acids. Germline CDR1 and CDR2: GTSNPN and SVGIG (reference sequence). Trimming took 4 bases from V and 2 from J, leaving 11 bases between them. The CDR3 nucleotides are TGTGCCTGGACGCTGGGGTTTAACACTGAAGCTTTCTTT. It codes for CAWTLGFNTEAFF.

This clone was recorded once. The rearrangement uses TRBV9 and TRBJ2-3; perhaps TRBD2 as D (6 bases). The CDR3 totals 16 residues. Germline CDR1 reads SGDLS; CDR2 reads YYNGEE. The V end was cut by 4 bases, the J end by 5 bases, with 20 bases between. The CDR3 DNA reads TGTGCCAGCAGCCCCGGGTTAGGCGGGAATGTAGATACGCAGTATTTT. Translating it yields CASSPGLGGNVDTQYF.